This T cell receptor (beta chain) was identified during a study of long-term antiretroviral therapy in people with HIV. Assay version v3.0 of immunoSEQ was used, and it was run at survey level. The assay was immunoSEQ multiplex PCR, and TCRdb's table has in-frame clones only and misses some. The sample shows about 32,000 clones, just under 95% of them seen only once. The V end was cut by 4 bases, the J end by 5 bases, with 18 bases between. Germline CDR1 SGHVS, CDR2 FQNEAQ. CDR3 length: 15 residues. This clone was detected a few times. The specimen comprised unsorted PBMCs, sampled 4.1 years after starting antiretroviral therapy. This chain joins TRBV7-8 and TRBJ2-7, with D possibly TRBD2 on 6 matching bases. The sequence derives from a woman in her forties or fifties with HIV. The CDR3 DNA reads as TGTGCCAGCAGCTCCGCTGGGGACTGGGACGACGAGCAGTACTTC. Encoded protein: CASSSAGDWDDEQYF.